Listed here are 6 T cell receptor beta chains from one sample, sequenced in a study of T cell responses to AZD1222 COVID-19 vaccine listed by TCRdb under 2021. The sample's time point label, decoded: about 28 days (+/-7) after the second vaccine dose. The library came from the immunoSEQ multiplex PCR assay. The source is immuneACCESS, and TCRdb retained only in-frame sequences with V and J called. Part of the clones is not carried over; for the studies checked, unresolved V genes explain less than half of this, and the remainder is unexplained. The sample contains some 170,000 clones, 70% to 90% of them found a single time. The leading ten clones occupy around 4.4% of the sample. The specimen was peripheral blood, collected 28 days after the second AZD1222 dose. The receptors originated from an adult who received the AZD1222 COVID-19 vaccine.

The J gene is TRBJ2-7, the V gene TRBV6-5, with D maybe TRBD2 (6 bases). Trimming removed 2 bases from V and 2 bases from J, with 10 bases in between. The CDR3 length is 14 residues. Per germline, CDR1 MNHEY and CDR2 SVGAGI. CDR3 DNA sequence: TGTGCCAGCAGTTACGTGGGAGGTACCTACGAGCAGTACTTC. This sequence encodes CASSYVGGTYEQYF.

V is TRBV28 and J is TRBJ1-3; D might be TRBD1 (5 bases). Germline CDR1 MDHEN, CDR2 SYDVKM. The germline V and J ends were trimmed by 7 bases and 0 bases, with 7 bases remaining between them. CDR3 length: 13 residues. CDR3 amino acids: CASIGGSGNTIYF. The CDR3 nucleotides read TGTGCCAGCATTGGGGGCTCTGGAAACACCATATATTTT.

This clone was picked up one time. J is TRBJ2-2 and V is TRBV5-1, with unresolved D. The CDR3 sequence is 16 residues long. V was clipped by 4 bases and J by 6 bases, with 19 bases between them. Germline values: CDR1 SGHRS, CDR2 YFSETQ. The CDR3, as DNA: TGCGCCAGCAGCCCCGATCGCCGGGTACGGGCCGGGGAGCTGTTTTTT. Amino acid sequence: CASSPDRRVRAGELFF.

V is TRBV6-1 and J is TRBJ2-5; TRBD2 might be the D (6 bases). Trimming shortened V by 5 bases and J by 4 bases, and 17 bases separated the two germline ends. Looked up from germline, CDR1 is MNHNS and CDR2 is SASEGT. The CDR3 has 15 amino acids. For the CDR3, the DNA is TGTGCCAGCAGTCGCGGGACCCCTTATAGAGAGACCCAGTACTTC. Translating it yields CASSRGTPYRETQYF.

Here the CDR3 reads CASSPDSNQPQHF. The CDR3 DNA sequence: TGTGCCAGCTCACCGGACAGTAATCAGCCCCAGCATTTT. The chain combines TRBV18 with TRBJ1-5; D is possibly TRBD1 (6 bases). This CDR3 comprises 13 residues. Germline CDR1 reads KGHSH; CDR2 reads LQKENI. V lost 3 bases to trimming and J lost 4 bases, with 7 bases between them.

The V and J genes are TRBV5-6 and TRBJ2-6; 7 bases match TRBD1. Trimming removed 5 bases from V and 2 bases from J; junction bases left unmatched: 13. CDR3 length: 18 residues. Germline V gene sequence: CDR1 SGHDT, CDR2 YYEEEE. The CDR3 sequence is CASSFRRGGNPGANVLTF. The DNA for the CDR3 is TGTGCCAGCAGTTTCAGGAGAGGGGGCAACCCTGGGGCCAACGTCCTGACTTTC.